A selection of T cell receptor beta chains follows, all from one sample in a study of blood T cell repertoires in COVID-19. TCRdb's copy holds only in-frame clones and misses some; the assay was immunoSEQ multiplex PCR. The sample has fewer than 90,000 clones, approximately 80% seen once; the top ten hold approximately 10%. The sample taken for sequencing was peripheral blood. Receptors originate from a man between 45 and 60 years old with acute or convalescent COVID-19. Each CDR3 is given with its conserved first and last residue. A D gene is named only where the DNA matches it firmly. Only part of the rows carry a size: once, few, many, or a class if the clone is expanded.

d_call j_call clone_size v_call cdr3_nt cdr3_aa
TRBD1 TRBJ2-7 once TRBV7-2 TGTGCCAGCAGCATGACCGGGACAGGGCTCTACGAGCAGTACTTC CASSMTGTGLYEQYF
TRBD1 TRBJ2-3 NA TRBV24-1 TGTGCCACCAGTGAAACAGGGGGAGGCACAGATACGCAGTATTTT CATSETGGGTDTQYF
TRBD2 TRBJ2-1 NA TRBV9 TGTGCCAGCAGCGACCCGGGACTAGCGGGGAATGAGCAGTTCTTC CASSDPGLAGNEQFF
NA TRBJ2-2 NA TRBV7-9 TGTGCCAGCAGCTTATTTGGGCCGCCGGATACGAACACCGGGGAGCTGTTTTTT CASSLFGPPDTNTGELFF
TRBD1 TRBJ1-4 NA TRBV3-1/TRBV3-2 TGTGCCAGCAGGAGGGACAGGGGGACGGAAAAACTGTTTTTT CASRRDRGTEKLFF
TRBD1 TRBJ2-7 once TRBV6-5 TGTGCCAGCAGTCCAACCGGGACAGGGTACGAGCAGTACTTC CASSPTGTGYEQYF
NA TRBJ2-1 NA TRBV7-2 TGTGCCAGCAGCCATTGGGAGAACTACAATGAGCAGTTCTTC CASSHWENYNEQFF
NA TRBJ2-1 NA TRBV24-1 TGTGCCACCCGGACTTTCAATGAGCAGTTCTTC CATRTFNEQFF
TRBD2 TRBJ2-5 NA TRBV6-5 TGTGCCAGCAAACTACTAGCGGGGGAAGAGACCCAGTACTTC CASKLLAGEETQYF
NA TRBJ2-4 NA TRBV15 TGTGCCACCAGCATCCGGACAAAAAACATTCAGTACTTC CATSIRTKNIQYF
NA TRBJ2-7 NA TRBV28 TGTGCCAGCACCGGTGGAGGGCGCCACGAGCAGTACTTC CASTGGGRHEQYF
TRBD1 TRBJ2-2 NA TRBV10-3 TGTGCCATCAGCATGGGACAGGCCCCCACCGGGGAGCTGTTTTTT CAISMGQAPTGELFF
NA TRBJ1-2 NA TRBV19 TGTGCCAGTAGTAACGGGCAGGGGCGCTTCTATGGCTACACCTTC CASSNGQGRFYGYTF
NA TRBJ1-3 NA TRBV3-1/TRBV3-2 TGTGCCAGCAGCCTGCGGGGAAACACCATATATTTT CASSLRGNTIYF
NA TRBJ1-2 NA TRBV4-2 TGTGCCAGCAGCCCCCCCGGTAGTGGCTACACCTTC CASSPPGSGYTF
NA TRBJ2-7 NA TRBV18 TGTGCCAGCTCGCTCGCAGGTGGAAGCTACGAGCAGTACTTC CASSLAGGSYEQYF
NA TRBJ2-1 NA TRBV5-6 TGTGCCAGCAGCCGGGGGTGGGATGAGCAGTTCTTC CASSRGWDEQFF
NA TRBJ1-1 NA TRBV18 TGTGCCAGCTCATCAAGGGGCGGGGGCACTGAAGCTTTCTTT CASSSRGGGTEAFF
TRBD2 TRBJ2-4 NA TRBV7-2 TGTGCCAGCACTAGCGGGAGCTCAAAAAACATTCAGTACTTC CASTSGSSKNIQYF
NA TRBJ1-1 NA TRBV3-1/TRBV3-2 TGTGCCAGCAGCCAAGGACGACAGCTGAACACTGAAGCTTTCTTT CASSQGRQLNTEAFF
NA TRBJ1-5 once TRBV28 TGTGCCAGCAATAGTCCGAGCAATCAGCCCCAGCATTTT CASNSPSNQPQHF
TRBD1 TRBJ2-5 NA TRBV9 TGTGCCAGCAGTACAGGGGTGGGGCAAGAGACCCAGTACTTC CASSTGVGQETQYF
TRBD2 TRBJ2-5 NA TRBV6-2/TRBV6-3 TGTGCCAGCTGCCCATCTAGCGGGAGGGCCGGTTACGGGACCCAGTACTTC CASCPSSGRAGYGTQYF
NA TRBJ2-2 NA TRBV19 TGTGCCAGTAGTATTGGTCAGGGTGCCACCGGGGAGCTGTTTTTT CASSIGQGATGELFF
TRBD1 TRBJ1-3 NA TRBV6-5 TGTGCCAGCACATCGACAGGGGTAGGAAACACCATATATTTT CASTSTGVGNTIYF
TRBD2 TRBJ2-7 few TRBV27 TGTGCCAGCAGTTCCTCGCCCCAATCCCTCGGGACTAGCGGGCCCTCCTACGAGCAGTACTTC CASSSSPQSLGTSGPSYEQYF
NA TRBJ1-3 NA TRBV7-9 TGTGCCAGCAGCCGAACCGGGACTCAAGACTCTGGAAACACCATATATTTT CASSRTGTQDSGNTIYF
NA TRBJ1-1 NA TRBV10-3 TGTGCCATCAGCGTACAGGGCGTGGACACTGAAGCTTTCTTT CAISVQGVDTEAFF
NA TRBJ2-7 NA TRBV7-8 TGTGCCAGCAGCCCGGTCATGGGGGCTGGGAGTGGCGAGCAGTACTTC CASSPVMGAGSGEQYF
TRBD1 TRBJ1-2 NA TRBV5-4 TGTGCCAGCAGCGATCCCAGTACAGGGGGCCGATATGGCTACACCTTC CASSDPSTGGRYGYTF
NA TRBJ1-1 once TRBV19 TGTGCCAGTAGGAGTCCCACAGGGCCAGCTTTCTTT CASRSPTGPAFF
NA TRBJ2-7 NA TRBV7-3 TGTGCCAGCAGCTTAAGCCAGGGCGGCTCCTACGAGCAGTACTTC CASSLSQGGSYEQYF
NA TRBJ2-7 NA TRBV11-2 TGTGCCAGCAGCCGGGCCCCCCGTGCAGGACTCCACGAGCAGTACTTC CASSRAPRAGLHEQYF
NA TRBJ1-5 few TRBV27 TGTGCCAGTGGGGGCTATAGCAATCAGCCCCAGCATTTT CASGGYSNQPQHF
NA TRBJ2-1 NA TRBV11-3 TGTGCCAGCAGCTTAGTCAGAGGGAATGAGCAGTTCTTC CASSLVRGNEQFF
NA TRBJ2-1 NA TRBV29-1 TGCAGCGTTGAAAGGGGATCCTACAATGAGCAGTTCTTC CSVERGSYNEQFF
TRBD1 TRBJ1-5 few TRBV20-1 TGCAGTGCTAGTGGGACAGGGTGGAGCAATCAGCCCCAGCATTTT CSASGTGWSNQPQHF
TRBD2 TRBJ2-6 NA TRBV13 TGTGCCAGCAGCCCGGGGGGGACTGGGGCCAACGTCCTGACTTTC CASSPGGTGANVLTF
NA TRBJ2-3 NA TRBV28 TGTGCCAGCAGTACCGGAGATACGCAGTATTTT CASSTGDTQYF
TRBD2 TRBJ2-3 NA TRBV10-3 TGTGCCATCAGTGAGCCGGGGACTAGCGGGAGGGCCGGCGGGGATACGCAGTATTTT CAISEPGTSGRAGGDTQYF
NA TRBJ1-2 NA TRBV28 TGTGCCAGCAGTTCCGTCTGGGGCCAGGGCTACACCTTC CASSSVWGQGYTF
NA TRBJ1-1 NA TRBV6-5 TGTGCCACCAAAGGATGGGCGAGGAACACTGAAGCTTTCTTT CATKGWARNTEAFF
NA TRBJ2-7 NA TRBV2 TGTGCCAGCAGTGAAGAGGGGGACCGCGAGCAGTACTTC CASSEEGDREQYF
TRBD1 TRBJ1-6 NA TRBV5-1 TGCGCCAGCAGCTCGACCTCCGGGACAGGTATTACTCCGTGGAATTCACCCCTCCACTTT CASSSTSGTGITPWNSPLHF
NA TRBJ1-6 once TRBV21-1 TGTGCCAGCAGCAAAGCGCAGACAGGGGGCGCGGAGAATAATTCACCCCTCCACTTT CASSKAQTGGAENNSPLHF
TRBD2 TRBJ2-1 NA TRBV5-4 TGTGCCAGCAGTTCTCGCGGGACTAGTAATGAGCAGTTCTTC CASSSRGTSNEQFF
TRBD2 TRBJ2-1 once TRBV7-3 TGTGCCAGCAGCCGAAAACTAGCGGGGGGGCGCAATGAGCAGTTCTTC CASSRKLAGGRNEQFF
TRBD2 TRBJ2-7 NA TRBV29-1 TGCAGCGTTGTTGGGACTAGCGGGAGGGTTCCCTACGAGCAGTACTTC CSVVGTSGRVPYEQYF
NA TRBJ1-5 NA TRBV2 TGTGCCAGCAACACAGGTAATCAGCCCCAGCATTTT CASNTGNQPQHF
NA TRBJ1-4 NA TRBV24-1 TGTGCCACCAAGGCCCCGGTCAGGGTGGAAAAACTGTTTTTT CATKAPVRVEKLFF